The next 14 T cell receptor beta chains were all read from a single sample in a study of glioma-infiltrating T cells after dendritic cell vaccination (dated by TCRdb to the mid-2010s). This sample's time point label indicates: after dendritic cell vaccination, including at tumor progression/relapse. The receptor library was made with the immunoSEQ multiplex PCR assay. Drawn from immuneACCESS, this table holds only the in-frame rearrangements with V and J called that TCRdb kept. Clones are partly lost; checked studies trace under half to an unresolved V gene and leave the rest unexplained. The table for this sample lists 55,000 to 75,000 clones; 70% to 85% of them were counted only once. The ten largest clones add up to about 15% of the sample. The sequenced sample was blood, obtained after dendritic cell vaccination. These receptors all stem from a human donor with glioblastoma.

With respect to this clone: Other DNA sequences in the same sample also yield this CDR3. The chain has TRBV12-2 and TRBJ1-4; TRBD1 is the table's D call, not checked against the DNA. TRBV12-2 is classified as a pseudogene. This CDR3 contains 12 residues. This CDR3 reads CARGASNEKLFF. CDR3 DNA: TGTGCAAGGGGGGCCTCTAATGAAAAACTGTTTTTT.

The genes are TRBV15 and TRBJ1-2, with D tentatively TRBD1 (6 bases). The germline V and J ends were trimmed by 0 bases and 6 bases, with 17 bases remaining between them. The CDR3 is 16 residues long. Per germline, CDR1 LNHNV and CDR2 YYDKDF (reference sequence). Here the CDR3 DNA reads TGTGCCACCAGCAGAGATCTGGGGGGGGCCGACCATGGCTACACCTTC. Translating it yields CATSRDLGGADHGYTF.

The V and J genes are TRBV28 and TRBJ1-1; D not certain. The CDR3 runs to 13 residues. V was trimmed by 5 bases and J by 1 base, leaving 8 bases between them. CDR1 MDHEN and CDR2 SYDVKM come from the germline V gene. The DNA for the CDR3 is TGTGCCAGCAGTCCCTACAGGAACACTGAAGCTTTCTTT. This sequence encodes CASSPYRNTEAFF. Full variable domain (remainder filled in from reference TRBV28 and TRBJ1-1): DVKVTQSSRYLVKRTGEKVFLECVQDMDHENMFWYRQDPGLGLRLIYFSYDVKMKEKGDIPEGYSVSREKKERFSLILESASTNQTSMYLCASSPYRNTEAFFGQGTRLTVV.

The rearrangement links TRBV19 to TRBJ2-3; 8 nucleotides match TRBD2. Germline CDR1 and CDR2: LNHDA and SQIVND (reference sequence). V dropped 1 base and J dropped 7; count of bases not matched to a gene: 7. The CDR3 is made up of 15 amino acids. DNA for the CDR3: TGTGCCAGTAGTATAGGAAGCGGGGGAGTTTATACGCAGTATTTT. This gives the protein CASSIGSGGVYTQYF.

The chain recombines TRBV9 with TRBJ1-2; D perhaps matches TRBD1 (6 bases). This CDR3 has 13 amino acids. Germline assignment: CDR1 SGDLS and CDR2 YYNGEE. V lost 1 base and J 9 bases, leaving 13 bases between the germline ends. This CDR3 reads CASSVRRGGSYTF. Here the CDR3 DNA reads TGTGCCAGCAGCGTACGCAGGGGTGGGAGCTACACCTTC.

V usage is TRBV7-2 and J usage is TRBJ2-2; D is perhaps TRBD1 (6 bases). There are 15 residues in the CDR3. The V gene lost 4 bases and the J gene lost 5 bases, with 14 bases spanning the gap. Germline-derived CDR1 and CDR2 are SGHTA and FQGNSA. The CDR3 region is CASSSYRVGTGELFF. The CDR3 nucleotides are TGTGCCAGCAGCTCTTACAGGGTTGGAACCGGGGAGCTGTTTTTT.

The chain joins TRBV5-8 to TRBJ2-7; 12 bases are a match to TRBD2. The germline CDR1 and CDR2 sequences are SGHTS and YDEGEE. This CDR3 contains 15 residues. V shed 4 bases, J shed 2 bases, and the junction held 4 bases outside the gene matches. The CDR3 DNA reads as TGTGCCAGCAGCCTAACTAGCGGGGGGACCTACGAGCAGTACTTC. Amino acids: CASSLTSGGTYEQYF.

This clone was seen a few times. This chain uses TRBV7-9 with TRBJ1-1, with D perhaps matching TRBD1 (6 bases). The CDR3 consists of 12 residues. The germline CDR1 and CDR2 sequences are SEHNR and FQNEAQ (reference sequence). V was trimmed by 1 base and J by 9 bases, leaving 9 bases between them. The CDR3 sequence: CASSLGGDKAFF. The CDR3 DNA reads as TGTGCCAGCAGCTTAGGTGGGGACAAAGCTTTCTTT.

The table lists this clone with a count of one. The V and J genes are TRBV2 and TRBJ2-1; 9 bases agree with TRBD2. CDR3 length: 16 residues. V was pared by 1 base and J by 6 bases, with 7 bases of the junction left unmatched. CDR1 is SNHLY, CDR2 FYNNEI, per germline. CDR3 protein: CASSEGGGALSNEQFF. Here the CDR3 DNA reads TGTGCCAGCAGTGAAGGCGGGGGGGCGCTTAGCAATGAGCAGTTCTTC.

This chain links TRBV9 with TRBJ2-3; D not certain. Between the trimmed V and J ends, which lost 0 bases and 4 bases, there was a span of 6 bases. CDR3 length equals 13 residues. The germline gives CDR1 SGDLS, CDR2 YYNGEE. CDR3 region: CASSVDRADTQYF. DNA of the CDR3: TGTGCCAGCAGCGTAGATAGAGCAGATACGCAGTATTTT. The whole variable domain, filled in from reference TRBV9 and TRBJ2-3, reads DSGVTQTPKHLITATGQRVTLRCSPRSGDLSVYWYQQSLDQGLQFLIQYYNGEERAKGNILERFSAQQFPDLHSELNLSSLELGDSALYFCASSVDRADTQYFGPGTRLTVL.

The chain carries TRBV29-1 and TRBJ1-2, with D perhaps TRBD1 (5 bases). V lost 5 bases and J 0 bases, leaving 10 bases between the germline ends. CDR1 and CDR2 from the germline V gene are SQVTM and ANQGSEA. The CDR3 spans 13 residues. CDR3 sequence (DNA): TGCAGCGTTTTGACAGAAGCTAACTATGGCTACACCTTC. Its translation: CSVLTEANYGYTF.

The chain links TRBV5-5 to TRBJ2-3; 8 nucleotides match TRBD2. The CDR3 runs 17 residues. Germline trimming cut 0 bases from V and 2 bases from J; bases unmatched to any gene: 8. CDR1 and CDR2 from the germline V gene are SGHKS and YYEKEE (reference sequence). As DNA, the CDR3 is TGTGCCAGCAGCTTGGAGGTCAGCGGGGGATACACAGATACGCAGTATTTT. Amino acids: CASSLEVSGGYTDTQYF.

V usage is TRBV4-3 and J usage is TRBJ2-2; 8 bases are a match to TRBD2. Trimming at V came to 0 bases and at J to 3 bases, leaving 3 bases not matched to a gene. The CDR3 is 16 amino acids. Germline CDR1 LGHNA, CDR2 YSLEER. CDR3 coding DNA: TGCGCCAGCAGCCAAGATCGGGGGGGGCACACCGGGGAGCTGTTTTTT. Translating gives CASSQDRGGHTGELFF.

The CDR3 is CASGLVLNRDRDMNTEAFF. DNA of the CDR3: TGTGCTAGTGGTTTGGTCCTCAACCGGGACAGGGATATGAACACTGAAGCTTTCTTT. The rearrangement joins TRBV12-5 to TRBJ1-1, with 9 bases fitting TRBD1. The CDR3 contains 19 residues. Losses at the gene ends were 0 bases for V and 0 bases for J; bases not matched to a gene: 11. CDR1 is LGHNT and CDR2 is FRNRAP in the germline V gene.